The clone carrying this TCR beta chain was picked up a small number of times. The target antigen is unknown. This sample is drawn from a study of cytomegalovirus exposure and HLA in healthy donors. Points from the study as a whole: Earlier analysis found most TCR beta V segments productive about 87% or about 30% of the time. CMV serostatus stood as the only immune exposure information on hand. Per a later analysis, roughly 17,000 TCR beta sequences showed association with HLA alleles at 0.05 false discovery rate.

PCR primers comprised 60 Vbeta and 13 Jbeta primers. Per the study methods: There were about 80 million unique TCR beta chains by a later count, and approximately 10 million of them were shared. Repertoires were generated with immunoSEQ multiplex PCR, while TCRdb's copy carries only in-frame clones and drops some. V, J and clone size are taken as reported in that table, and D and trimming were inferred from the DNA itself. The data contain roughly 69,000 clones, around 66% of them singletons. CDR1 and CDR2 from the germline V gene are SGHRS and YFSETQ. This CDR3 region has 15 residues. V was pared by 4 bases and J by 6 bases, with 17 bases between.

This chain joins TRBV5-1 and TRBJ2-1, with a tentative D call TRBD2 (6 bases). The specimen sequenced was PBMCs. The receptor comes from a male donor in good health and CMV-seropositive. This chain's CDR3 is CASSPTGVLANEQFF. CDR3 in DNA: TGCGCCAGCAGCCCCACCGGGGTACTAGCCAATGAGCAGTTCTTC.